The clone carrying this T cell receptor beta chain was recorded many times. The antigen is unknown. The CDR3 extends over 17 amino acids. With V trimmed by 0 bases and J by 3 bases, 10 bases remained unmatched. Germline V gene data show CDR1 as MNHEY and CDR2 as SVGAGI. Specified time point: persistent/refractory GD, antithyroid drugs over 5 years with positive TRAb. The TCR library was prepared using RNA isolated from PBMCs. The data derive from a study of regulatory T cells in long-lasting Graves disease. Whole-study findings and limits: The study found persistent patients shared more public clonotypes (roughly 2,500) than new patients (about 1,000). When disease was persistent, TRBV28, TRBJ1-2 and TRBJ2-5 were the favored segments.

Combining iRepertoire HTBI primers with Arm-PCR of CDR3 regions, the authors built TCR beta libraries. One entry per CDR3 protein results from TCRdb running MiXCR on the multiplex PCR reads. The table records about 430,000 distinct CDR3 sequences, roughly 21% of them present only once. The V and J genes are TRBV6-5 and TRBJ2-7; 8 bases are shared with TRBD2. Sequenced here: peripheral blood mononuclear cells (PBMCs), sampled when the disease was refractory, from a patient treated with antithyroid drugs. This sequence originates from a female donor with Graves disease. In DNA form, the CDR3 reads TGTGCCAGCAGTTACTCGACCACTAGCGGCATAAGCTACGAGCAGTACTTC. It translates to CASSYSTTSGISYEQYF.